These 15 T cell receptor beta chains were all obtained from the same sample, sequenced in a study of blood T cell repertoires in COVID-19. Data came from immunoSEQ multiplex PCR; TCRdb stores just in-frame clones and leaves some out. The data hold approximately 170,000 clones, with 80% to 90% observed a single time. Source material: peripheral blood. These receptors were collected from a human donor in a cohort sampled during active COVID-19.

The CDR3 loop reads CASRPGQATGGYTF. Here the CDR3 DNA reads TGTGCCAGCAGGCCGGGACAGGCGACGGGGGGCTACACCTTC. The chain couples TRBV6-5 to TRBJ1-2; 8 positions agree with TRBD1. The CDR3 runs to 14 residues. Trimming at V came to 6 bases and at J to 8 bases, leaving 11 bases not matched to a gene. Germline V gives CDR1 MNHEY, CDR2 SVGAGI.

The rearrangement links TRBV19 to TRBJ2-3, with D possibly being TRBD1 (6 bases). This CDR3 has 16 residues. V lost 5 bases, J lost 5 bases, and 20 bases lay in between. Germline CDR1 and CDR2: LNHDA and SQIVND (reference sequence). The CDR3 reads CASSPRDTAAQDTQYF. The CDR3 bases are TGTGCCAGTAGTCCCCGGGACACGGCGGCACAAGATACGCAGTATTTT.

V and J are TRBV6-1 and TRBJ2-7; 10 bases map to TRBD2. Germline V gives CDR1 MNHNS, CDR2 SASEGT. The CDR3 spans 17 residues. Losses at the gene ends were 0 bases for V and 2 bases for J; bases not matched to a gene: 7. DNA of the CDR3: TGTGCCAGCAGTGAAGCGCCGCTAGCGGGGGTGACCTACGAGCAGTACTTC. Translating gives CASSEAPLAGVTYEQYF.

This chain links TRBV6-5 with TRBJ1-6, with 7 bases fitting TRBD1. Germline CDR1 and CDR2: MNHEY and SVGAGI. This CDR3 region has 15 residues. V lost 7 bases and J lost 7; bases outside the gene matches: 10. In nucleotides, the CDR3 is TGTGCCAGCAATGGGAGGACAGGAGGAAATTCACCCCTCCACTTT. This encodes CASNGRTGGNSPLHF.

There are a few counts of this clone. The chain couples TRBV5-8 to TRBJ2-1; 7 bases are a match to TRBD1. This CDR3 region has 13 residues. Trimming took 0 bases from V and 7 from J; bases not matched to a gene: 1. Germline V lookup: CDR1 SGHTS, CDR2 YDEGEE. This chain's CDR3 is CASSLETGNEQFF. The CDR3 DNA is TGTGCCAGCAGCTTGGAGACAGGGAATGAGCAGTTCTTC.

This sequence joins TRBV12-3 or TRBV12-4 and TRBJ1-2, with 9 bases aligning to TRBD1. The CDR3 loop spans 13 amino acids. Trimming at V came to 5 bases and at J to 4 bases, leaving 2 bases not matched to a gene. The DNA of the CDR3 is TGTGCCAGCAGTGGGGACAGGGTCTATGGCTACACCTTC. Amino acids: CASSGDRVYGYTF.

The V gene is TRBV7-9, the J gene TRBJ2-7; possible D gene TRBD1, 6 bases. V was shortened by 7 bases and J by 9 bases, with 19 bases between the two germline ends. This CDR3 comprises 13 residues. CDR1 and CDR2 (germline): SEHNR, FQNEAQ (reference sequence). The CDR3 coding sequence is TGTGCCAGCACCCCGGACAGCCGAGGTGGGCAGTACTTC. Protein: CASTPDSRGGQYF.

This rearrangement joins TRBV20-1 to TRBJ1-2; 12 bases match TRBD1. Germline assignment: CDR1 DFQATT and CDR2 SNEGSKA (reference sequence). Trimming removed 3 bases from V and 5 bases from J; junction bases left unmatched: 10. The CDR3 extends over 16 amino acids. As DNA, the CDR3 is TGCAGTGCTAGTGAATTGGGACAGGGGGCAGGGTATGGCTACACCTTC. Amino acids: CSASELGQGAGYGYTF.

CDR3 loop: CASSFSTHGSPLHF. Written as DNA, the CDR3 is TGTGCCAGCAGCTTTAGCACCCACGGATCACCCCTCCACTTT. The rearrangement links TRBV7-6 to TRBJ1-6; D call uncertain. Looked up from germline, CDR1 is SGHVS and CDR2 is FNYEAQ. Trimming shortened V by 3 bases and J by 10 bases, and 13 bases separated the two germline ends. The CDR3 spans 14 residues.

This clone was seen once. The V call is TRBV9, the J call TRBJ1-3; 7 positions match TRBD1. The V gene's germline CDR1 is SGDLS and CDR2 YYNGEE. The J segment lost 0 bases and the V segment lost 0 bases, leaving 9 bases of the junction unmatched. This CDR3 contains 18 residues. CDR3 loop: CASSVGRGQRSSGNTIYF. CDR3 in DNA: TGTGCCAGCAGCGTAGGAAGGGGGCAGCGGAGCTCTGGAAACACCATATATTTT.

The chain joins TRBV19 to TRBJ2-1; perhaps TRBD2 as D (7 bases). V was clipped by 4 bases and J by 6 bases, with 16 bases between them. Per germline, CDR1 LNHDA and CDR2 SQIVND (reference sequence). This CDR3 is 15 amino acids long. CDR3 DNA: TGTGCCAGTAGTAGGTTAGGACTAGGGGGCAATGAGCAGTTCTTC. This codes for CASSRLGLGGNEQFF.

The chain uses TRBV27 and TRBJ2-1; D might be TRBD1 (6 bases). Trimming took off 2 bases at V and 0 bases at J, with 8 bases between the two ends. The CDR3 extends over 15 amino acids. CDR1 is MNHEY, CDR2 SMNVEV, per germline (reference sequence). CDR3 bases: TGTGCCAGCAGTTTAAGGGGGAGCTCCTACAATGAGCAGTTCTTC. Protein product: CASSLRGSSYNEQFF.

The chain employs TRBV28 and TRBJ1-1; 9 bases are shared with TRBD1. CDR3 size: 14 residues. CDR1 is MDHEN, CDR2 SYDVKM, per germline. V shed 2 bases and J 6 bases; nucleotides not matched to a gene: 4. CDR3: CASSLGQGWAEAFF. The CDR3, as DNA: TGTGCCAGCAGTTTAGGACAGGGGTGGGCTGAAGCTTTCTTT.

This chain joins TRBV14 and TRBJ2-2; D is undetermined. Germline V lookup: CDR1 SGHDN, CDR2 FVKESK. CDR3 length: 16 amino acids. The V gene lost 4 bases and the J gene lost 2 bases, with 14 bases spanning the gap. The CDR3 DNA reads as TGTGCCAGCAGCCTAAAATTACTCCCAAACACCGGGGAGCTGTTTTTT. The encoded protein is CASSLKLLPNTGELFF.

The rearrangement joins TRBV7-2 to TRBJ2-3, with D unresolved. The CDR3 sequence is 13 residues long. Germline assignment: CDR1 SGHTA and CDR2 FQGNSA. The germline V and J ends were trimmed by 3 bases and 9 bases, with 13 bases remaining between them. CDR3 DNA: TGTGCCAGCAGCTTCCCCAATCTACGGACGCAGTATTTT. Translation gives CASSFPNLRTQYF.